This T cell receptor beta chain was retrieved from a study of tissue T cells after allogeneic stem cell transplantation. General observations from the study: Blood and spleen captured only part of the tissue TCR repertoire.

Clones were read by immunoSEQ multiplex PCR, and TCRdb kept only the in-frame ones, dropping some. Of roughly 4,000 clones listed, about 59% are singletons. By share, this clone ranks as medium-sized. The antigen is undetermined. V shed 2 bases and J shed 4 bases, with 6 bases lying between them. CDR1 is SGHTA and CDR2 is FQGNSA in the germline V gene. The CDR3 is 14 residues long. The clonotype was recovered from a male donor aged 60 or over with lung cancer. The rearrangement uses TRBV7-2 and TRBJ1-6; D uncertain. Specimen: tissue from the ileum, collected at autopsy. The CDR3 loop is CASSLRQYNSPLHF. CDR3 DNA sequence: TGTGCCAGCAGCTTAAGACAATATAATTCACCCCTCCACTTT.